The clone carrying this T cell receptor (beta chain) came up many times. Its matching antigen is unknown. The V end lost 1 base, the J end lost 1 base, and 8 bases lay between the germline ends. The germline V gene has CDR1 SGHVS and CDR2 FQNEAQ. The CDR3 extends over 14 amino acids. A single record per CDR3 protein comes from TCRdb applying MiXCR to the reads. There are fewer than 200,000 distinct CDR3 sequences in the sample; about 20% occur only once, and 2.5% to 3% lies in the top ten. This entry is derived from a study of T cell repertoires in cytomegalovirus infection. Study background: TCR beta signatures that were public indicated CMV infection and matching HLA type.

Regarding the study as a whole: Cumulated frequencies of public TCR beta families served to identify carriers of CMV plus the relevant HLA. Dominating the ex vivo response were TCR beta clonotypes that were CMV-specific and HLA-C-restricted.

Input material: PBMCs. This clonotype was sampled from a human donor in good health (CMV status not recorded). Some clones in this sample may be carry-over from other donors' samples. This chain links TRBV7-8 with TRBJ2-7; D remains ambiguous. The chain's CDR3 is CASSLGLISYEQYF. The DNA for the CDR3 is TGTGCCAGCAGCTTAGGGTTAATTTCCTACGAGCAGTACTTC. Filled out from reference TRBV7-8 and TRBJ2-7, the complete variable domain reads GAGVSQSPRYKVAKRGQDVALRCDPISGHVSLFWYQQALGQGPEFLTYFQNEAQLDKSGLPSDRFFAERPEGSVSTLKIQRTQQEDSAVYLCASSLGLISYEQYFGPGTRLTVT.